The 29 T cell receptor beta chains given below trace back to one sample, sequenced in a study of PD-1 blockade in classical Hodgkin lymphoma (dated by TCRdb to about 2020). Library preparation used the immunoSEQ multiplex PCR assay. TCRdb mirrors the immuneACCESS table, restricted to in-frame sequences. Some clones are absent from its copies; in checked studies, under half trace to an unresolved V gene, and the reason for the others is unknown. This sample lists tens of thousands of clones; 93% were detected once. Roughly 2.6% of the sample goes to the ten largest clones. The sample's time point label, in plain terms: newly diagnosed, previously untreated cHL patient sample. Input material: peripheral blood mononuclear cells (PBMCs). The receptors stem from a human donor with classical Hodgkin lymphoma.

The gene calls are TRBV9 and TRBJ1-4; D uncertain. The CDR3 totals 13 residues. Trimming cost V 5 bases and J 7 bases, with 12 bases left between them. Germline CDR1 SGDLS, CDR2 YYNGEE. The CDR3 sequence: CASRTGSGEKLFF. The CDR3 DNA reads TGTGCCAGCAGAACCGGATCAGGTGAAAAACTGTTTTTT.

The chain recombines TRBV2 with TRBJ1-2, with no clear D. CDR3 length equals 12 residues. V lost 7 bases and J lost 13, with 19 bases in between. In germline, CDR1 is SNHLY, CDR2 FYNNEI. Here the CDR3 reads CASTWTADSFTF. CDR3 nucleotides: TGTGCCAGCACTTGGACTGCGGATTCATTCACCTTC.

CDR3 sequence (DNA): TGTGCCAGCAGTGCAAAGGGCAGGGTGATGGGCACAGATACGCAGTATTTT. Translating gives CASSAKGRVMGTDTQYF. V usage is TRBV2 and J usage is TRBJ2-3, with D perhaps TRBD1 (5 bases). The CDR3 runs to 17 residues. CDR1 and CDR2 from the germline V gene are SNHLY and FYNNEI. Between the trimmed V and J ends, which lost 4 bases and 1 base, there was a span of 18 bases.

The V gene is TRBV7-2, the J gene TRBJ1-4, with D maybe TRBD1 (5 bases). The CDR3 loop spans 15 amino acids. Germline values: CDR1 SGHTA, CDR2 FQGNSA. V lost 1 base and J lost 8, with 14 bases in between. The CDR3 bases are TGTGCCAGCAGCTTAGTTTTCGGGGGAGGGGAAAAACTGTTTTTT. This encodes CASSLVFGGGEKLFF.

V and J are TRBV28 and TRBJ2-3; TRBD1 matches 8 bases. Germline trimming cut 5 bases from V and 5 bases from J; bases unmatched to any gene: 6. CDR1 is MDHEN, CDR2 SYDVKM, per germline. The CDR3 sequence is 14 residues long. DNA of the CDR3: TGTGCCAGCAGTCCTGGACAGGGAAGAGATACGCAGTATTTT. Translated: CASSPGQGRDTQYF.

In its sample, this clone was seen once. This rearrangement joins TRBV7-2 to TRBJ2-7, with 11 bases that match TRBD2. Germline assignment: CDR1 SGHTA and CDR2 FQGNSA. CDR3 size: 14 residues. The V gene end was trimmed by 5 bases and the J gene end by 7 bases; junction bases not matched to a gene: 7. The CDR3 sequence: CASSRSGRAGEQYF. The DNA of the CDR3 is TGTGCCAGCAGCCGTAGCGGGAGGGCCGGGGAGCAGTACTTC.

The gene calls are TRBV5-8 and TRBJ1-5, with TRBD1 matching over 11 bases. This CDR3 has 16 residues. V dropped 4 bases and J dropped 7; count of bases not matched to a gene: 10. Germline lookup yields CDR1 SGHTS and CDR2 YDEGEE. The CDR3 reads CASSATRGTGGQPQHF. The DNA for the CDR3 is TGTGCCAGCAGCGCGACGAGAGGGACAGGGGGGCAGCCCCAGCATTTT.

The J gene is TRBJ2-1, the V gene TRBV19; 12 bases match TRBD1. J lost 8 bases, V lost 3 bases, and 2 bases had no gene match. This CDR3 is 14 amino acids long. Per germline, CDR1 LNHDA and CDR2 SQIVND (reference sequence). CDR3 in amino acids: CASSMGQGADEQFF. The CDR3 DNA reads as TGTGCCAGTAGTATGGGACAGGGGGCTGATGAGCAGTTCTTC.

This chain uses TRBV19 with TRBJ1-1, with D possibly TRBD1 on 5 matching bases. Per germline, CDR1 LNHDA and CDR2 SQIVND (reference sequence). V shed 4 bases and J shed 1 base, with 10 bases lying between them. This CDR3 comprises 14 residues. The CDR3: CASSRGRGNTEAFF. CDR3 nucleotides: TGTGCCAGTAGTAGGGGCCGGGGGAACACTGAAGCTTTCTTT. Full variable domain (outside the CDR3, taken from reference TRBV19 and TRBJ1-1): DGGITQSPKYLFRKEGQNVTLSCEQNLNHDAMYWYRQDPGQGLRLIYYSQIVNDFQKGDIAEGYSVSREKKESFPLTVTSAQKNPTAFYLCASSRGRGNTEAFFGQGTRLTVV.

This rearrangement joins TRBV30 to TRBJ1-4, with D perhaps matching TRBD1 (5 bases). This CDR3 has 15 amino acids. Germline values: CDR1 GTSNPN, CDR2 SVGIG (reference sequence). Deletions cut 3 bases from V and 4 bases from J, with 15 bases between. The CDR3 region is CAWSDPGGGNEKLFF. As DNA, the CDR3 is TGTGCCTGGAGCGATCCCGGGGGGGGTAATGAAAAACTGTTTTTT.

The rearrangement uses TRBV5-4 and TRBJ1-1; D is ambiguous. From germline, CDR1 is SGHNT and CDR2 YYREEE (reference sequence). V lost 0 bases to trimming and J lost 4 bases, with 10 bases between them. This CDR3 has 14 residues. The CDR3: CASSLVGQGTEAFF. In DNA form, the CDR3 reads TGTGCCAGCAGCTTGGTAGGGCAAGGCACTGAAGCTTTCTTT.

The rearrangement links TRBV4-1 to TRBJ2-1; weak D call: TRBD2 (6 bases). The CDR3 totals 16 residues. Per germline, CDR1 MGHRA and CDR2 YSYEKL. Trimming removed 2 bases from V and 5 bases from J, with 16 bases in between. The CDR3, as DNA: TGCGCCAGCAGCCAACAAGGCAGGTGGGGGGACAATGAGCAGTTCTTC. Protein product: CASSQQGRWGDNEQFF.

V is TRBV7-2 and J is TRBJ2-1; TRBD2 agrees at 8 bases. Germline V gene data show CDR1 as SGHTA and CDR2 as FQGNSA. With V trimmed by 4 bases and J by 15 bases, 14 bases remained unmatched. CDR3 length: 14 residues. CDR3 DNA sequence: TGTGCCAGCAGCTCCGCGACTAGCGCCCTAGGCGGGTTCTTC. It codes for CASSSATSALGGFF. Combining the CDR3 with reference TRBV7-2 and TRBJ2-1 gives the whole variable domain GAGVSQSPSNKVTEKGKDVELRCDPISGHTALYWYRQSLGQGLEFLIYFQGNSAPDKSGLPSDRFSAERTGGSVSTLTIQRTQQEDSAVYLCASSSATSALGGFFGPGTRLTVL.

The rearrangement joins TRBV2 to TRBJ1-4; D remains ambiguous. Per the germline V gene, CDR1 is SNHLY and CDR2 is FYNNEI. Trimming stripped 6 bases from V and 8 bases from J, with 16 bases between. The CDR3 runs 14 residues. Written as DNA, the CDR3 is TGTGCCAGCAGGACGACCGGGAGATTCGAAAAACTGTTTTTT. It translates to CASRTTGRFEKLFF.

This chain connects TRBV6-6 to TRBJ1-5, with D possibly being TRBD1 (6 bases). The germline CDR1 and CDR2 sequences are MNHNY and SVGAGI (reference sequence). The CDR3 contains 16 residues. V gave up 1 base and J gave up 6 bases, with 16 bases separating them. Here the CDR3 reads CASSYFGGRSAQPQHF. CDR3 sequence (DNA): TGTGCCAGCAGTTACTTTGGGGGGCGTAGTGCTCAGCCCCAGCATTTT.

The rearrangement links TRBV7-2 to TRBJ2-3; D remains unclear. The CDR3 is made up of 16 amino acids. Germline values: CDR1 SGHTA, CDR2 FQGNSA. The V gene lost 1 base and the J gene lost 0 bases, with 11 bases spanning the gap. The CDR3 DNA follows: TGTGCCAGCAGCTTAGTCGCGAGAACTAGCACAGATACGCAGTATTTT. This gives the protein CASSLVARTSTDTQYF.

The chain couples TRBV23-1 to TRBJ1-5, with D maybe TRBD1 (6 bases). TRBV23-1 is annotated as an ORF whose role is uncertain. The CDR3 length is 15 residues. Trimming took off 3 bases at V and 4 bases at J, with 13 bases between the two ends. CDR3 loop: CASSHRKGENQPQHF. The CDR3 DNA is TGCGCCAGCAGTCATCGTAAGGGGGAAAATCAGCCCCAGCATTTT.

The chain recombines TRBV21-1 with TRBJ2-1; the DNA was not compared with TRBD2, the D call given in the table. TRBV21-1 is labeled a pseudogene. This CDR3 has 15 residues. The chain's CDR3 is CASPARERVVNEQFF. CDR3 sequence (DNA): TGTGCCAGTCCTGCGCGGGAGCGGGTCGTCAATGAGCAGTTCTTC.

This clone was seen once. The V gene is TRBV4-2, the J gene TRBJ2-2; weak D call: TRBD1 (6 bases). V dropped 4 bases and J dropped 5 bases, with 8 bases sitting between them. Germline loops: CDR1 LGHNA, CDR2 YNFKEQ. This CDR3 contains 13 residues. The CDR3 bases are TGTGCCAGCAGCCCCCAGGGGACCGGGGAGCTGTTTTTT. It specifies CASSPQGTGELFF.

This chain joins TRBV6-1 and TRBJ1-2; 12 positions agree with TRBD1. This CDR3 is built from 14 residues. J gave up 8 bases and V 8 bases, and 9 bases lay outside the gene matches. The germline V gene encodes CDR1 MNHNS and CDR2 SASEGT. CDR3 protein: CASGRGGTGGGYTF. The CDR3 nucleotides are TGTGCCAGCGGAAGAGGCGGGACAGGGGGCGGCTACACCTTC.

The chain joins TRBV11-2 to TRBJ1-2; the D is unclear. Germline V gene data show CDR1 as SGHAT and CDR2 as FQNNGV. CDR3 length equals 13 residues. V lost 0 bases and J lost 4, with 6 bases in between. CDR3 residues: CASSLDTSYGYTF. The CDR3 region has the DNA TGTGCCAGCAGCTTAGATACAAGCTATGGCTACACCTTC. The variable domain in full, completed from reference TRBV11-2 and TRBJ1-2, reads EAGVAQSPRYKIIEKRQSVAFWCNPISGHATLYWYQQILGQGPKLLIQFQNNGVVDDSQLPKDRFSAERLKGVDSTLKIQPAKLEDSAVYLCASSLDTSYGYTFGSGTRLTVV.

The rearrangement links TRBV6-5 to TRBJ2-1, with D possibly matching TRBD2 (5 bases). The CDR3 is 14 residues long. The germline gives CDR1 MNHEY, CDR2 SVGAGI. Trimming stripped 6 bases from V and 0 bases from J, with 9 bases between. CDR3 sequence: CASRPAGSYNEQFF. The CDR3 DNA reads as TGTGCCAGCAGACCCGCGGGCTCCTACAATGAGCAGTTCTTC.

The genes are TRBV7-2 and TRBJ2-1; 7 nucleotides match TRBD2. The CDR3 runs 14 residues. Germline V lookup: CDR1 SGHTA, CDR2 FQGNSA. The V gene end was trimmed by 5 bases and the J gene end by 5 bases; junction bases not matched to a gene: 6. The chain's CDR3 is CASSPPGGNNEQFF. In DNA, the CDR3 is TGTGCCAGCAGCCCGCCGGGAGGTAACAATGAGCAGTTCTTC. Using reference TRBV7-2 and TRBJ2-1 for the parts outside the CDR3, the full variable domain is GAGVSQSPSNKVTEKGKDVELRCDPISGHTALYWYRQSLGQGLEFLIYFQGNSAPDKSGLPSDRFSAERTGGSVSTLTIQRTQQEDSAVYLCASSPPGGNNEQFFGPGTRLTVL.

This rearrangement joins TRBV7-6 to TRBJ2-1; TRBD1 agrees at 10 bases. CDR1 and CDR2 (germline): SGHVS, FNYEAQ. V was clipped by 1 base and J by 0 bases; unmatched bases: 9. This CDR3 comprises 19 residues. CDR3 DNA: TGTGCCAGCAGCTTAGACCCGGGACAGGGGAGAAGCTCCTACAATGAGCAGTTCTTC. Translated: CASSLDPGQGRSSYNEQFF.

The chain couples TRBV5-6 to TRBJ2-7, with 9 bases identical to TRBD1. CDR1 and CDR2 from the germline V gene are SGHDT and YYEEEE. This CDR3 has 15 amino acids. Unmatched junction bases numbered 12, after V lost 6 bases and J lost 5 bases. DNA for the CDR3: TGTGCCAGCAACCATGACAGGGGGGGAAGACACGAGCAGTACTTC. This translates into CASNHDRGGRHEQYF.

This clone was counted a single time. The chain is built from TRBV29-1 and TRBJ2-5; possible D gene TRBD1, 6 bases. This CDR3 contains 13 residues. V was pared by 3 bases and J by 2 bases, with 10 bases between. In germline, CDR1 is SQVTM, CDR2 ANQGSEA. CDR3 in DNA: TGCAGCGTTGACAGGGGAAGACAAGAGACCCAGTACTTC. Residues: CSVDRGRQETQYF.

The CDR3, as DNA: TGTGCCAGCAGGGGAGGTGGGCCTGAAGCTTTCTTT. Its protein product is CASRGGGPEAFF. The chain is built from TRBV5-6 and TRBJ1-1; D is ambiguous. V lost 5 bases and J lost 6, with 11 bases in between. Per germline, CDR1 SGHDT and CDR2 YYEEEE. The CDR3 has 12 residues.

This clone was seen just once. The chain recombines TRBV28 with TRBJ1-2; the D is unclear. The germline gives CDR1 MDHEN, CDR2 SYDVKM. The CDR3 covers 12 residues. The V end lost 5 bases, the J end lost 4 bases, and 8 bases lay between the germline ends. The CDR3 protein is CASSLKIYGYTF. The CDR3 coding sequence is TGTGCCAGCAGTCTTAAAATCTATGGCTACACCTTC.

This clone was observed once. The rearrangement uses TRBV10-3 and TRBJ1-1; D may be TRBD1 (5 bases). The V end lost 7 bases, the J end lost 1 base, and 13 bases lay between the germline ends. The germline CDR1 and CDR2 sequences are ENHRY and SYGVKD. This CDR3 region has 14 residues. The CDR3 spells CAINTDKSNTEAFF. CDR3 nucleotide sequence: TGTGCCATCAACACGGACAAATCGAACACTGAAGCTTTCTTT.